This T cell receptor beta chain was captured by sequencing in a study of glioma-infiltrating T cells after dendritic cell vaccination (dated by TCRdb to about 2016). About the investigation overall: A cohort of 15 or so glioblastoma patients from Phase I and II dendritic cell vaccination trials was included, of whom 9 were newly diagnosed and 6 had recurrent disease. Between the early 2000s and the early 2010s, the patients were given dendritic cell vaccination pulsed with autologous tumor lysate. To make the vaccine, monocyte-derived dendritic cells were cultured for approximately 7 days with IL-4 and GM-CSF and then pulsed overnight with autologous tumor lysate. Each patient got three intradermal injections of the dendritic cell vaccine, spaced at biweekly intervals, in the arm below the axilla. Tumor-infiltrating lymphocyte content was quantified and tumor and blood repertoires were compared in dendritic cell-vaccinated glioblastoma patients by deep sequencing of TCR beta CDR3 regions. Survival after dendritic cell vaccination was correlated with TCR sequencing metrics, including TIL content and tumor-blood repertoire overlap. The paper's findings and limits, for the study overall: The cohort was small and heterogeneous, only a few patients had full blood and tumor sets, and even fewer had initial-recurrent tumor pairs. The response model built on TCR overlap across three groups was characterized as speculative, with prospective validation still needed. Higher estimated pretreatment TIL content predicted longer time to progression and overall survival after dendritic cell vaccination. TCR clonality showed no direct relationship with survival, which suggests that a diverse polyclonal response may matter.

CDR1 is given as SGHNT and CDR2 as YENEEA, both from the germline V gene. Spanning cysteine to phenylalanine, the CDR3 consists of 13 amino acids. Just the 39-base CDR3 DNA is kept, in frame starting at base 1. V ends up 3 bases short and J 5 bases short, with an unmatched junction base count of 3. The immunoSEQ assay amplified TCRB CDR3 regions from roughly 2.1 micrograms of genomic DNA, or from all available DNA when less than that amount was available. For multiplex PCR, 60 forward primers for TCR V beta segments and 13 reverse primers for J beta segments were used. To estimate the number of reads per starting template, synthetic control templates were added to each sample at limiting dilution. The Illumina HiSeq System generated 87 bp sequencing reads. The original methods were these. PCR and sequencing errors were removed by a nearest neighbor algorithm that merged closely related sequences. TCR overlap was measured as the percentage of unique tumor TCR beta sequences also present in the same patient's peripheral blood. In TCRdb, the immuneACCESS table is reduced to in-frame sequences with V and J assigned. These tables do not hold every clone; where another copy was compared, an unresolved V gene accounts for under half, and the others remain unexplained. V, J and clone size were drawn from that table, and D and trimming were deduced from the DNA. The sample table holds 90,000 or so clones, of which more than 75% were seen once. The ten largest clones capture 2.5% to 3% of the sample.

Details on this clone: The target of this receptor is not known. It has no much larger one-base neighbor in the sample; base qualities were not kept.

Patients were selected for having adequate residual fresh-frozen tumor tissue and more than two years of available survival data. An isocitrate dehydrogenase mutation was not carried by any of the glioblastoma patients, although molecular status was otherwise variable. PBMC collection took place before vaccination, two weeks after the third vaccination, and at tumor progression if progression occurred. Genomic DNA was extracted with the Qiagen DNeasy Blood extraction Kit. The rearranged chain carries TRBV11-3 and TRBJ1-1, and TRBD1 aligns with 7 junction nucleotides. The source of this sequence is a human donor with glioblastoma. Sequenced here: blood, sampled before dendritic cell vaccination. The CDR3 protein: CASSFGQETEAFF. The nucleotides are TGTGCCAGCAGCTTCGGACAGGAGACTGAAGCTTTCTTT.